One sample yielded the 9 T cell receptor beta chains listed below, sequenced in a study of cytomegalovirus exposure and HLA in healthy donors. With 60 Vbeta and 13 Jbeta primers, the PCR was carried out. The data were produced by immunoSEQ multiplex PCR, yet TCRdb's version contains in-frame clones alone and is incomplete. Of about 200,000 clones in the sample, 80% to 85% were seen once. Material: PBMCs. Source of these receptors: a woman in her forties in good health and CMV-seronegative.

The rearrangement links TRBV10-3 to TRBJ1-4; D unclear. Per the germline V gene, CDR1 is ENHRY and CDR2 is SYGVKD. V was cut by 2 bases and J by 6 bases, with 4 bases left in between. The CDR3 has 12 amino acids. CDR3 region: CAISEEDEKLFF. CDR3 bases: TGTGCCATCAGTGAGGAGGATGAAAAACTGTTTTTT.

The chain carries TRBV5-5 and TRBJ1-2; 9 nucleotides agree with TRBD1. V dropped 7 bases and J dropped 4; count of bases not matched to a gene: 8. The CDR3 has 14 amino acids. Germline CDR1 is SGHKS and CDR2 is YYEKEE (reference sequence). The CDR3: CASAPPTGGYGYTF. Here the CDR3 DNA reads TGTGCCAGCGCCCCCCCGACAGGGGGCTATGGCTACACCTTC.

In nucleotides, the CDR3 is TGTGCCAGCAGTTACCGCGCAGGCTACGAGCAGTACGTC. It specifies CASSYRAGYEQYV. The gene calls are TRBV6-5 and TRBJ2-7; D unresolved. Germline V gene data show CDR1 as MNHEY and CDR2 as SVGAGI. The CDR3 runs 13 residues. V was trimmed by 2 bases and J by 3 bases, leaving 8 bases between them.

CDR3 sequence (DNA): TGTGCCAGCACCACTAGCGAAAGTCCTGTAGATACGCAGTATTTT. As protein: CASTTSESPVDTQYF. The gene calls are TRBV6-6 and TRBJ2-3; TRBD2 matches at 7 bases. Per the germline V gene, CDR1 is MNHNY and CDR2 is SVGAGI (reference sequence). J lost 5 bases, V lost 7 bases, and 12 bases had no gene match. This CDR3 has 15 amino acids.

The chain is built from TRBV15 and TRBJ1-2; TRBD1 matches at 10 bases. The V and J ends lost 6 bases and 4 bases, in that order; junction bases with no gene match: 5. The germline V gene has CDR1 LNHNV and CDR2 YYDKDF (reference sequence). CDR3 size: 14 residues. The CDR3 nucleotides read TGTGCCACCAGTTCCGGGACAGGGGTCTATGGCTACACCTTC. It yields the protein CATSSGTGVYGYTF.

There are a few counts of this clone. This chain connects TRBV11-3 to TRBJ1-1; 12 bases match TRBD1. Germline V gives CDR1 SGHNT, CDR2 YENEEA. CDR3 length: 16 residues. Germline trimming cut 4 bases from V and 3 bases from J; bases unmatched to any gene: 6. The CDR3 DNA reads TGTGCCAGCAGCTCCGGGACAGGGGGCAGGGACACTGAAGCTTTCTTT. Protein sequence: CASSSGTGGRDTEAFF.

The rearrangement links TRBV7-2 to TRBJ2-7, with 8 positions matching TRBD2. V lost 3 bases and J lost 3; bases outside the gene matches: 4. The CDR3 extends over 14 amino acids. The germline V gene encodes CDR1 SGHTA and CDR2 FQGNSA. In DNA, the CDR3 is TGTGCCAGCAGCTTTAATAGCGGGAACTACGAGCAGTACTTC. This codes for CASSFNSGNYEQYF.

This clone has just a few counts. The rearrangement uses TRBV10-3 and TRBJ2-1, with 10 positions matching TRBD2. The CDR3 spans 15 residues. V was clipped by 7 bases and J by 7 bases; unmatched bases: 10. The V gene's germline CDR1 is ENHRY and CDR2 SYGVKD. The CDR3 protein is CAINSETSGWNEQFF. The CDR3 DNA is TGTGCCATCAACAGTGAGACTAGCGGGTGGAATGAGCAGTTCTTC.

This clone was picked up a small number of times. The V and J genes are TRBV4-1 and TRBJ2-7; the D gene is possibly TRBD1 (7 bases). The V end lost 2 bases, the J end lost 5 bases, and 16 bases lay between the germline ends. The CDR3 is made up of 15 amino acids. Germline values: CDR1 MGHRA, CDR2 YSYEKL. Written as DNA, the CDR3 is TGCGCCAGCAGCCAAAGCTGGCCAGGGGGGAACGAGCAGTACGTC. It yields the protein CASSQSWPGGNEQYV.